Listed here is a single TCR beta chain. An end of the junction does not agree with germline; a read error may underlie this. The record originates from a study of T-cell reconstitution after alpha-beta-depleted transplantation in children. Unique molecular identifiers were used to barcode this TCRbeta library. TCRdb processed the PCR reads anew with MiXCR; each CDR3 protein has one entry. The sample includes 400,000 to 500,000 distinct CDR3 sequences, around 9.9% seen only once; the top ten take 4.5% to 6%. The TCR comes from a human donor who donated a stem cell graft to a child with acute myeloid leukemia. The sample was PBMCs from the stem cell graft donor, taken from the stem cell graft.

CDR3 sequence (DNA): TGTGCTAGTACCAAGCCCCAGGGGGCGGGGAATGAGCAGTTCTTC. Its translation is CASTKPQGAGNEQFF. The genes are TRBV19 and TRBJ2-1, with TRBD1 matching over 8 bases. CDR1 and CDR2 from the germline V gene are LNHDA and SQIVND (reference sequence). The CDR3 is 15 residues long.